The 32 T cell receptor beta chains in this list originate from one sample, sequenced in a study of cytomegalovirus exposure and HLA in healthy donors. Primers included in the PCR were 60 Vbeta and 13 Jbeta primers. TCRdb keeps only in-frame clones here, not all; method: immunoSEQ multiplex PCR. Among 150,000 or so clones listed, approximately 78% were seen once. Specimen: PBMCs. These receptors were collected from a man aged 35 to 55 in good health and CMV-seropositive.

This clone came up a few times. V usage is TRBV19 and J usage is TRBJ1-2; 7 nucleotides agree with TRBD1. This CDR3 has 14 amino acids. Germline assignment: CDR1 LNHDA and CDR2 SQIVND (reference sequence). The V and J ends lost 7 bases and 2 bases, in that order; junction bases with no gene match: 7. The CDR3 spells CASKAGGSNYGYTF. The CDR3 DNA reads as TGTGCCAGTAAGGCAGGGGGATCGAACTATGGCTACACCTTC.

This clone came up once. J is TRBJ1-3 and V is TRBV5-4; D remains unclear. CDR1 SGHNT and CDR2 YYREEE come from the germline V gene (reference sequence). This CDR3 is built from 14 residues. V was cut by 3 bases and J by 0 bases, with 7 bases left in between. CDR3 sequence reads: CASSSGYSGNTIYF. The CDR3 nucleotides are TGTGCCAGCAGCTCAGGTTACTCTGGAAACACCATATATTTT.

The gene calls are TRBV7-9 and TRBJ1-1; D possibly corresponds to TRBD1 (5 bases). Germline values: CDR1 SEHNR, CDR2 FQNEAQ (reference sequence). The V and J ends lost 6 bases and 0 bases respectively, with 8 bases between them. The CDR3 length is 13 residues. As DNA, the CDR3 is TGTGCCAGCAGTTCAGGGTTGAACACTGAAGCTTTCTTT. Translated: CASSSGLNTEAFF.

The rearrangement joins TRBV5-4 to TRBJ2-2, with D perhaps matching TRBD2 (7 bases). CDR3 length: 15 amino acids. Trimming took off 4 bases at V and 4 bases at J, with 14 bases between the two ends. In germline, CDR1 is SGHNT, CDR2 YYREEE (reference sequence). The CDR3 loop is CASSRRGGGTGELFF. In DNA form, the CDR3 reads TGTGCCAGCAGCCGGAGGGGGGGAGGCACCGGGGAGCTGTTTTTT.

This clone was recorded only once. The chain links TRBV5-6 to TRBJ2-5; 8 nucleotides line up with TRBD1. The V and J ends lost 4 bases and 11 bases, in that order; junction bases with no gene match: 19. This CDR3 comprises 16 residues. The germline V gene encodes CDR1 SGHDT and CDR2 YYEEEE. The CDR3 bases are TGTGCCAGCAGCCTCAAAGGACAGGGCCAGCTACGAGCGCAGTACTTC. The encoded protein is CASSLKGQGQLRAQYF.

The chain links TRBV6-5 to TRBJ1-1; D is unresolved. This CDR3 comprises 14 residues. Looked up from germline, CDR1 is MNHEY and CDR2 is SVGAGI. V lost 6 bases, J lost 1 base, and 12 bases lay in between. The CDR3 loop reads CASSLKPTNTEAFF. CDR3 coding DNA: TGTGCCAGCAGCCTAAAGCCCACGAACACTGAAGCTTTCTTT.

V usage is TRBV15 and J usage is TRBJ2-3, with unresolved D. Germline V CDR1 and CDR2: LNHNV, YYDKDF (reference sequence). This CDR3 region has 18 residues. Trimming shortened V by 5 bases and J by 0 bases, and 21 bases separated the two germline ends. CDR3 bases: TGTGCCACCAGCGGGCCTCCCTATATTGAATCTAGCACAGATACGCAGTATTTT. Its translation is CATSGPPYIESSTDTQYF.

V is TRBV7-3 and J is TRBJ2-2; 8 nucleotides line up with TRBD1. Germline CDR1 and CDR2: SGHTA and FQGTGA. The CDR3 consists of 14 residues. V was pared by 5 bases and J by 7 bases, with 6 bases of the junction left unmatched. The CDR3 DNA reads TGTGCCAGCAGCAGACAGGGGACGAGCGGGGAGCTGTTTTTT. Its protein is CASSRQGTSGELFF.

The J gene is TRBJ1-5, the V gene TRBV18; 8 bases line up with TRBD1. Looked up from germline, CDR1 is KGHSH and CDR2 is LQKENI. The CDR3 totals 14 residues. The ends lost 4 bases at V and 7 bases at J; junction bases unmatched: 6. The CDR3 DNA sequence: TGTGCCAGCTCACAAACAGGGGGACGCCAGCCCCAGCATTTT. Amino acids: CASSQTGGRQPQHF.

J is TRBJ1-1 and V is TRBV27, with 7 bases identical to TRBD1. V shed 2 bases and J 6 bases; nucleotides not matched to a gene: 6. The CDR3 totals 14 residues. Germline V gene lookup returns CDR1 MNHEY and CDR2 SMNVEV (reference sequence). The CDR3 is CASSLDRVDPEAFF. The CDR3 DNA is TGTGCCAGCAGTTTAGACAGGGTAGATCCTGAAGCTTTCTTT.

The rearrangement joins TRBV5-1 to TRBJ1-1, with no clear D. The CDR3 totals 13 residues. V was trimmed by 3 bases and J by 0 bases, leaving 6 bases between them. Germline V gene sequence: CDR1 SGHRS, CDR2 YFSETQ. CDR3 sequence reads: CASSSDLNTEAFF. The CDR3, as DNA: TGCGCCAGCAGCTCGGACTTGAACACTGAAGCTTTCTTT.

The chain uses TRBV5-6 and TRBJ2-6; a possible D gene is TRBD1 (5 bases). CDR3 length equals 15 residues. The germline V gene encodes CDR1 SGHDT and CDR2 YYEEEE. With 0 bases removed from V and 1 base from J, the gap between germline ends came to 5 bases. This chain's CDR3 is CASSLEGSGANVLTF. As DNA, the CDR3 is TGTGCCAGCAGCTTGGAGGGGTCTGGGGCCAACGTCCTGACTTTC. The full variable domain, in which reference TRBV5-6 and TRBJ2-6 provide the parts outside the CDR3, is DAGVTQSPTHLIKTRGQQVTLRCSPKSGHDTVSWYQQALGQGPQFIFQYYEEEERQRGNFPDRFSGHQFPNYSSELNVNALLLGDSALYLCASSLEGSGANVLTFGAGSRLTVL.

This chain joins TRBV6-1 and TRBJ2-7; 11 bases line up with TRBD1. CDR1 MNHNS and CDR2 SASEGT come from the germline V gene. V was clipped by 5 bases and J by 7 bases; unmatched bases: 7. The CDR3 runs to 14 residues. The CDR3 region has the DNA TGTGCCAGCAGTCCTCGGGACAGGGGGAGAGAGCAGTACTTC. Protein sequence: CASSPRDRGREQYF.

V usage is TRBV9 and J usage is TRBJ2-2, with 9 bases identical to TRBD2. CDR1 and CDR2 (germline): SGDLS, YYNGEE. The V and J ends lost 0 bases and 5 bases, in that order; junction bases with no gene match: 5. This CDR3 spans 16 amino acids. The CDR3 is CASSVAASGETGELFF. In DNA, the CDR3 is TGTGCCAGCAGCGTAGCGGCTAGCGGGGAGACCGGGGAGCTGTTTTTT. Together with reference TRBV9 and TRBJ2-2, the CDR3 gives the full variable domain: DSGVTQTPKHLITATGQRVTLRCSPRSGDLSVYWYQQSLDQGLQFLIQYYNGEERAKGNILERFSAQQFPDLHSELNLSSLELGDSALYFCASSVAASGETGELFFGEGSRLTVL.

This clone turned up a few times. This rearrangement joins TRBV5-5 to TRBJ1-1, with 7 positions matching TRBD1. The junction had 6 bases not matched to a gene; V was cut back by 4 bases and J by 3 bases. CDR1 SGHKS and CDR2 YYEKEE come from the germline V gene (reference sequence). The CDR3 is 14 residues long. As DNA, the CDR3 is TGTGCCAGCAGCGGGGGACAGACGGACACTGAAGCTTTCTTT. Amino acid sequence: CASSGGQTDTEAFF.

This clone was picked up a small number of times. This same CDR3 is encoded by further DNA sequences in the sample. The chain employs TRBV18 and TRBJ1-5, with a possible D match to TRBD1 (5 bases). V lost 3 bases and J 4 bases, leaving 7 bases between the germline ends. Germline-derived CDR1 and CDR2 are KGHSH and LQKENI. The CDR3 is 13 amino acids. The CDR3 loop reads CASSPGGNQPQHF. The CDR3, as DNA: TGTGCCAGCTCACCGGGGGGGAATCAGCCCCAGCATTTT.

CDR3 loop: CASSPDRGLAGSFEQFF. The CDR3 DNA reads as TGCGCCAGCAGCCCGGACAGGGGTTTAGCGGGATCCTTTGAGCAGTTCTTC. The rearrangement joins TRBV5-1 to TRBJ2-1; D might be TRBD1 (9 bases). The germline V gene has CDR1 SGHRS and CDR2 YFSETQ. This CDR3 contains 17 residues. With 4 bases removed from V and 9 bases from J, the gap between germline ends came to 26 bases.

The gene calls are TRBV7-9 and TRBJ1-2; D possibly corresponds to TRBD1 (6 bases). Germline CDR1 and CDR2: SEHNR and FQNEAQ (reference sequence). CDR3 size: 14 residues. The V gene lost 1 base and the J gene lost 6 bases, with 12 bases spanning the gap. Here the CDR3 DNA reads TGTGCCAGCAGCTTAGAAGGGACATCGCATGGCTACACCTTC. Protein product: CASSLEGTSHGYTF.

The chain uses TRBV14 and TRBJ2-2; 11 bases align to TRBD2. After removal of 2 bases from V and 5 bases from J, the junction contained 10 bases not matched to a gene. Per germline, CDR1 SGHDN and CDR2 FVKESK. The CDR3 sequence is 18 residues long. The CDR3 loop reads CASSQQKFRLAGTGELFF. The CDR3 region has the DNA TGTGCCAGCAGCCAACAGAAGTTCCGACTAGCGGGAACCGGGGAGCTGTTTTTT.

V and J are TRBV5-6 and TRBJ2-7, with D possibly TRBD1 on 6 matching bases. Germline-derived CDR1 and CDR2 are SGHDT and YYEEEE. Trimming removed 4 bases at V and 9 bases at J, with 20 bases between. The CDR3 totals 14 residues. CDR3 region: CASSTYRDRGGQYF. The CDR3 DNA reads TGTGCCAGCAGCACGTACAGGGATAGAGGAGGGCAGTACTTC.

This chain links TRBV6-7 with TRBJ2-5; 8 bases fit TRBD2. TRBV6-7 is given ORF status, its function remaining uncertain. This CDR3 has 16 residues. The ends lost 6 bases at V and 1 base at J; junction bases unmatched: 10. This chain's CDR3 is CASRGAAGEGQETQYF. CDR3 coding DNA: TGTGCCAGCAGAGGGGCAGCGGGAGAGGGCCAAGAGACCCAGTACTTC.

The V gene is TRBV6-6, the J gene TRBJ2-1; TRBD2 aligns across 7 bases. The J segment lost 5 bases and the V segment lost 4 bases, leaving 8 bases of the junction unmatched. The germline CDR1 and CDR2 sequences are MNHNY and SVGAGI (reference sequence). This CDR3 spans 15 amino acids. The CDR3 nucleotides read TGTGCCAGCAGTTCCGGACTAGGACCTAACAATGAGCAGTTCTTC. Amino acids: CASSSGLGPNNEQFF.

The CDR3 sequence: CASSGSGSKAETQYF. The CDR3 region has the DNA TGTGCCAGCAGTGGGAGCGGCTCCAAAGCGGAGACCCAGTACTTC. This sequence joins TRBV2 and TRBJ2-5; D possibly corresponds to TRBD2 (5 bases). Germline V lookup: CDR1 SNHLY, CDR2 FYNNEI. V was trimmed by 4 bases and J by 5 bases, leaving 17 bases between them. This CDR3 is built from 15 residues.

This clone appeared a few times. The junction departs from germline at one end; a sequencing error may be responsible. The rearrangement joins TRBV27 to TRBJ1-4; maybe TRBD1 (5 bases). Looked up from germline, CDR1 is MNHEY and CDR2 is SMNVEV (reference sequence). The CDR3 totals 14 residues. The CDR3 protein is CASSFQGTNEKLFF. The CDR3 DNA is TGTGCCAGTAGTTTCCAGGGAACTAATGAAAAACTGTTTTTT.

The chain is built from TRBV7-2 and TRBJ1-5; no reliable D call. This CDR3 contains 14 residues. Trimming removed 5 bases at V and 2 bases at J, with 10 bases between. Looked up from germline, CDR1 is SGHTA and CDR2 is FQGNSA. CDR3 sequence reads: CASSTSRGNQPQHF. The CDR3 DNA follows: TGTGCCAGCAGCACCAGTCGGGGCAATCAGCCCCAGCATTTT.

This sequence joins TRBV19 and TRBJ2-1; 8 bases fit TRBD2. The V gene's germline CDR1 is LNHDA and CDR2 SQIVND (reference sequence). The CDR3 contains 16 residues. Losses at the gene ends were 3 bases for V and 2 bases for J; bases not matched to a gene: 6. The CDR3 nucleotides read TGTGCCAGTAGTATGACTCGGGAGGGCCCCTACAATGAGCAGTTCTTC. It specifies CASSMTREGPYNEQFF.

The sample holds a few counts of this clone. The V call is TRBV10-3, the J call TRBJ1-3, with no clear D. This CDR3 comprises 16 residues. V was pared by 0 bases and J by 0 bases, with 9 bases between. Looked up from germline, CDR1 is ENHRY and CDR2 is SYGVKD. The CDR3 protein is CAISESAAISGNTIYF. In DNA form, the CDR3 reads TGTGCCATCAGTGAGTCCGCCGCTATCTCTGGAAACACCATATATTTT.

V gene TRBV7-6 combines with J gene TRBJ2-3, with D unclear. The germline gives CDR1 SGHVS, CDR2 FNYEAQ. Trimming pared 1 base from V and 2 bases from J, leaving 7 bases between. CDR3 length: 14 amino acids. The CDR3 coding sequence is TGTGCCAGCAGCTTAGGACAATACACAGATACGCAGTATTTT. Translated, it gives CASSLGQYTDTQYF. The full variable domain, in which reference TRBV7-6 and TRBJ2-3 provide the parts outside the CDR3, is GAGVSQSPRYKVTKRGQDVALRCDPISGHVSLYWYRQALGQGPEFLTYFNYEAQQDKSGLPNDRFSAERPEGSISTLTIQRTEQRDSAMYRCASSLGQYTDTQYFGPGTRLTVL.

This clone has a single count. This chain connects TRBV14 to TRBJ2-7; D is possibly TRBD1 (6 bases). The CDR3 covers 17 residues. In germline, CDR1 is SGHDN, CDR2 FVKESK. V lost 4 bases, J lost 0 bases, and 19 bases lay in between. The CDR3 sequence: CASSPALGRGGSYEQYF. The CDR3, as DNA: TGTGCCAGCAGCCCCGCCCTTGGTCGAGGGGGCTCCTACGAGCAGTACTTC.

The rearrangement links TRBV9 to TRBJ2-3, with TRBD2 matching 7 bases. After removal of 8 bases from V and 0 bases from J, the junction contained 15 bases not matched to a gene. Germline lookup yields CDR1 SGDLS and CDR2 YYNGEE. This CDR3 region has 17 residues. CDR3 DNA: TGTGCCAGGGGGGGGGACTACTCGCGTGCTAGCACAGATACGCAGTATTTT. Translation gives CARGGDYSRASTDTQYF.

The chain has TRBV28 and TRBJ2-1, with 11 bases matching TRBD2. Germline assignment: CDR1 MDHEN and CDR2 SYDVKM. The CDR3 runs 16 residues. After removal of 6 bases from V and 0 bases from J, the junction contained 4 bases not matched to a gene. The CDR3 DNA follows: TGTGCCAGCAGGTCCGGGACTAGCGGCTCCTACAATGAGCAGTTCTTC. Amino acid sequence: CASRSGTSGSYNEQFF.

V and J are TRBV9 and TRBJ2-3; 14 nucleotides line up with TRBD2. The junction had 9 bases not matched to a gene; V was cut back by 3 bases and J by 6 bases. This CDR3 contains 17 residues. The germline CDR1 and CDR2 sequences are SGDLS and YYNGEE. Written as DNA, the CDR3 is TGTGCCAGCAGCGCTCGACTAGCGGGAGGGCCAAGGGATACGCAGTATTTT. Its protein is CASSARLAGGPRDTQYF.